This record concerns one T cell receptor beta chain sequence. This clone's antigen is unknown. Base qualities are not recorded, but no much larger clone differs from it by a single base. Library prep was done by PCR. Data came from an Illumina HiSeq 2500. TCR libraries were prepared with molecular barcoding, using unique molecular identifiers to normalize TCRbeta repertoire quantification. TCRdb passed the public sequencing reads through fastp at Q25 and MiXCR, retaining productive beta sequences. Records with the same CDR3 protein are collapsed into one entry carrying the most frequent genes and DNA. The sample table lists 580,000 or so distinct CDR3 sequences, more than 20% of them with a count of one. The leading ten clones occupy roughly 15% of the sample. In the paper's terms, the treatment or condition label means: allogeneic hematopoietic cell transplantation with graft depleted of TCRalphabeta T cells and CD19 B cells. Transplant recipients were children who received TCRalphabeta/CD19-depleted allogeneic hematopoietic cell grafts.

The sample belongs to a study of T-cell reconstitution after alpha-beta-depleted transplantation in children (dated by TCRdb to about 2016). For the wider study: Using TCR repertoire profiling, the study followed T-cell immune reconstitution in a quantitative way in children after TCRalphabeta/CD19-depleted allogeneic hematopoietic cell transplantation.

Points the paper makes about the study in general: Apparently early alphabetaT-cell count recovery about two months after transplant reportedly relied on only several hundred rapidly expanded clones derived from non-depleted graft cells. In some patients, the high TCRbeta diversity seen at day 60 was put down to recipient T cells and intrathymic progenitors that had survived conditioning. The frequencies of hyperexpanded clones fell over the following months, and after one year, T-cell counts and TCRbeta diversity were mostly attributed to newly produced T cells.

From the cysteine through the phenylalanine, the CDR3 covers 16 amino acids. The entry retains the CDR3 DNA only, 48 bases that are in frame from base 1. CDR1 and CDR2, looked up from the germline V gene (reference sequence), are DFQATT and SNEGSKA. V and J are trimmed by 5 bases and 3 bases, and the gene matches miss 11 bases of the junction. The rearrangement combines TRBV20-1 with TRBJ2-2; 8 bases in the middle match TRBD2. The sample here was PBMCs, mostly from graft donor cells, taken 360 days after TCRalphabeta/CD19-depleted stem cell transplant. The clonotype originates from a boy under two years old who had a stem cell transplant for acute myeloid leukemia, so the T cells may come from the graft donor. The CDR3 region reads CSAPGALAAYTGELFF. The DNA sequence reads TGCAGTGCTCCCGGGGCACTAGCGGCCTACACCGGGGAGCTGTTTTTT.